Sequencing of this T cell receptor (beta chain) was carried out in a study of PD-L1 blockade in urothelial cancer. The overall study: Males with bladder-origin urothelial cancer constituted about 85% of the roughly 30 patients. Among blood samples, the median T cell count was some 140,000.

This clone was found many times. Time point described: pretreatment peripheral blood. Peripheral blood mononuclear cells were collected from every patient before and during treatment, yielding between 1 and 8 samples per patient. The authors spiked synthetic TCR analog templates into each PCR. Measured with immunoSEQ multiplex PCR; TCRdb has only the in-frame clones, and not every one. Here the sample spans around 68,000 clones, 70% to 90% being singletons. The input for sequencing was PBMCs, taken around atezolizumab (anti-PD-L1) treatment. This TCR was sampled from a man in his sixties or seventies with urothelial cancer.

The CDR3 here is CASSLLSHNEQFF. CDR3 in DNA: TGTGCCAGCAGCCTTCTATCCCACAATGAGCAGTTCTTC. V and J are TRBV27 and TRBJ2-1; D is undetermined. The CDR3 extends over 13 amino acids. Germline CDR1 reads MNHEY; CDR2 reads SMNVEV (reference sequence). Between the trimmed V and J ends, which lost 6 bases and 5 bases, there was a span of 11 bases.